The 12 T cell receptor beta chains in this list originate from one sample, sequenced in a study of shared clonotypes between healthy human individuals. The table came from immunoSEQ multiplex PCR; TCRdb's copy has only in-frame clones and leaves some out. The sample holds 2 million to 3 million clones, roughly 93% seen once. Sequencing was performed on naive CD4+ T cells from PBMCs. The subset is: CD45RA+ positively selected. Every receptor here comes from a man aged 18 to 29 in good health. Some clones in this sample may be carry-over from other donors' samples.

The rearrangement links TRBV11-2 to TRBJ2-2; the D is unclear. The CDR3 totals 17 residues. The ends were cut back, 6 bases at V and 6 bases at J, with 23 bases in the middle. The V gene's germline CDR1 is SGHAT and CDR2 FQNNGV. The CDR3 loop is CASSQVGVRSLSGELFF. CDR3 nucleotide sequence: TGTGCCAGCAGTCAAGTTGGGGTCAGGTCCCTCTCCGGGGAGCTGTTTTTT.

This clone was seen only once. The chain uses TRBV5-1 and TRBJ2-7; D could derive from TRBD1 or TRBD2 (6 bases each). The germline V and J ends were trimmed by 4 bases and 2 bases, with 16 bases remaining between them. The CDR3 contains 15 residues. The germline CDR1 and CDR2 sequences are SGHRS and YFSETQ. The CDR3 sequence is CASSPGGSQTYEQYF. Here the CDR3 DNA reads TGCGCCAGCAGCCCCGGGGGCAGCCAGACCTACGAGCAGTACTTC.

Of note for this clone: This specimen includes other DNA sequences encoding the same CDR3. Here the CDR3 DNA reads TGCGCCAGCAGCCTTCCTACCTACGAGCAGTACTTC. Amino acids: CASSLPTYEQYF. This rearrangement joins TRBV5-1 to TRBJ2-5; D remains ambiguous. The J call may be incorrect, as the DNA end agrees better with TRBJ2-7. Germline CDR1 is SGHRS and CDR2 is YFSETQ. CDR3 length: 12 residues.

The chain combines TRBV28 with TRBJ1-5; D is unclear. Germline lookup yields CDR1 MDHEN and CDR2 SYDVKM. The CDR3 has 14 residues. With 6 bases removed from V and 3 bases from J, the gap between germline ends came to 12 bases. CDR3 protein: CASRPGLINQPQHF. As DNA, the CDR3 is TGTGCCAGCAGACCGGGTCTTATCAATCAGCCCCAGCATTTT.

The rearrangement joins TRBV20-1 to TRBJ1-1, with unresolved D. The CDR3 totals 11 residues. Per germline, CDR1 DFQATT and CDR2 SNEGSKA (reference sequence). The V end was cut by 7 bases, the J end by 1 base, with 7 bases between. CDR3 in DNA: TGCAGTGTCAAAGGGAACACTGAAGCTTTCTTT. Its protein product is CSVKGNTEAFF.

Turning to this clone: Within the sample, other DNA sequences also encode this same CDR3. CDR3 residues: CASSPFRQGASGANVLTF. The CDR3 nucleotides are TGTGCCAGCTCACCCTTTCGACAGGGGGCTTCTGGGGCCAACGTCCTGACTTTC. V usage is TRBV18 and J usage is TRBJ2-6; TRBD1 aligns across 10 bases. Germline CDR1 reads KGHSH; CDR2 reads LQKENI. This CDR3 is 18 amino acids long. V gave up 3 bases and J gave up 1 base; unmatched junction bases: 6.

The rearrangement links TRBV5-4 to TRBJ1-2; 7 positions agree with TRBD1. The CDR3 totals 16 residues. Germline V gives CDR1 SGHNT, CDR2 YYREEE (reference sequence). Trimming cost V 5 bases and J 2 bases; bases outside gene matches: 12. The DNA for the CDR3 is TGTGCCAGCAGTCCGGGACAGAGACACTTCAACTATGGCTACACCTTC. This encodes CASSPGQRHFNYGYTF.

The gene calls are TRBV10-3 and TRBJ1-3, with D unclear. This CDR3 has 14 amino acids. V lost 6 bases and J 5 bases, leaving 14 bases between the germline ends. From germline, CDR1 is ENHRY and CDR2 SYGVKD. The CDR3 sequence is CAIRTLNGRNTIYF. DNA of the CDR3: TGTGCCATCAGAACATTGAACGGCCGAAACACCATATATTTT.

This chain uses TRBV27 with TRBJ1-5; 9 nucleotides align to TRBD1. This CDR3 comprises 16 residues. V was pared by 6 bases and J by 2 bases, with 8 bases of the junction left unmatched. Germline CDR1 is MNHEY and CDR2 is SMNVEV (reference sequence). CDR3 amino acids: CASSPLGQGRNQPQHF. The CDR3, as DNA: TGTGCCAGCAGCCCTCTGGGACAGGGCCGCAATCAGCCCCAGCATTTT.

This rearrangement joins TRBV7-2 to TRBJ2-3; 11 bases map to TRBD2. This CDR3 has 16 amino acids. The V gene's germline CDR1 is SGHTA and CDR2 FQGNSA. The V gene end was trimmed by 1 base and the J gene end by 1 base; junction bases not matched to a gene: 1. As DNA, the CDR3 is TGTGCCAGCAGCTTAGGACTAGCGGGACGCACAGATACGCAGTATTTT. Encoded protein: CASSLGLAGRTDTQYF.

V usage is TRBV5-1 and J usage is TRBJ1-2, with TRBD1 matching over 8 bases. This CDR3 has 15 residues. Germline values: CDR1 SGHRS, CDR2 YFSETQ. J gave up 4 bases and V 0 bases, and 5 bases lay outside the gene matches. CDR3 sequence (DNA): TGCGCCAGCAGCTTGGAATGGGACAGGACCTATGGCTACACCTTC. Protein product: CASSLEWDRTYGYTF. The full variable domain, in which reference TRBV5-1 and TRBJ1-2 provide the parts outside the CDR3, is KAGVTQTPRYLIKTRGQQVTLSCSPISGHRSVSWYQQTPGQGLQFLFEYFSETQRNKGNFPGRFSGRQFSNSRSEMNVSTLELGDSALYLCASSLEWDRTYGYTFGSGTRLTVV.

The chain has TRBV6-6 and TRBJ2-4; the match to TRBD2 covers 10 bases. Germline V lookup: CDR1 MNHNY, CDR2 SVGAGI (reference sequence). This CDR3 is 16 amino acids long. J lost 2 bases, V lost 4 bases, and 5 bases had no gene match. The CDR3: CASSWTSGDPKNIQYF. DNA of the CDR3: TGTGCCAGCAGTTGGACTAGCGGTGACCCCAAAAACATTCAGTACTTC.